The rows below give T cell receptor beta chains drawn from one sample of a study of T cell responses to AZD1222 COVID-19 vaccine. The data were produced by immunoSEQ multiplex PCR, yet TCRdb's version contains in-frame clones alone and is incomplete. The table includes some 90,000 clones, about 88% detected once. Source: peripheral blood, taken on day 0 of AZD1222 vaccination. These receptors came from an adult in good health. Each CDR3 is given with its conserved first and last residue. The D gene is left open where the match is weak. Clone size is shown for a subset of rows, as once, few, many or a class of expanded clone.

D,J,size,V,CDR3,DNA
TRBD1,TRBJ2-7,NA,TRBV30,CAWSPTHGTGWYEQYF,TGTGCCTGGAGTCCTACCCACGGGACAGGGTGGTACGAGCAGTACTTC
NA,TRBJ1-5,NA,TRBV14,CASSQGGDQPQHF,TGTGCCAGCAGCCAAGGCGGGGACCAGCCCCAGCATTTT
TRBD2,TRBJ2-7,NA,TRBV7-2,CASSLSGGDYEQYF,TGTGCCAGCAGCTTAAGCGGGGGGGACTACGAGCAGTACTTC
TRBD1,TRBJ1-6,NA,TRBV5-1,CASARKTGTGHNSPLHF,TGCGCCAGCGCCAGAAAGACCGGGACAGGACATAATTCACCCCTCCACTTT
TRBD1,TRBJ1-2,NA,TRBV30,CAWGDRGRNYGYTF,TGTGCCTGGGGTGACAGGGGGCGAAATTATGGCTACACCTTC
TRBD2,TRBJ2-1,NA,TRBV5-1,CASSLGLAGMNEQFF,TGCGCCAGCAGCCTCGGACTAGCGGGTATGAATGAGCAGTTCTTC
TRBD1,TRBJ1-2,once,TRBV5-1,CASSLRQGTDGGYTF,TGCGCCAGCAGCTTACGACAGGGAACTGACGGCGGCTACACCTTC
NA,TRBJ1-5,NA,TRBV19,CASSIEPVTSQHF,TGTGCCAGTAGTATAGAGCCCGTGACGTCCCAGCATTTT
NA,TRBJ2-7,NA,TRBV25-1,CASSHGIYEQYF,TGTGCCAGCAGTCACGGAATCTACGAGCAGTACTTC
TRBD1,TRBJ1-2,NA,TRBV3-1/TRBV3-2,CASSQEATGGEYGYTF,TGTGCCAGCAGCCAAGAAGCCACAGGGGGCGAGTATGGCTACACCTTC
NA,TRBJ1-1,few,TRBV6-4,CASSQLLGAEAFF,TGTGCCAGCAGCCAACTTTTGGGGGCTGAAGCTTTCTTT
NA,TRBJ1-5,NA,TRBV15,CATSRDWGSLEPQHF,TGTGCCACCAGCAGAGATTGGGGCAGCTTAGAGCCCCAGCATTTT
NA,TRBJ2-3,NA,TRBV4-1,CASSGADTQYF,TGCGCCAGCTCAGGGGCAGATACGCAGTATTTT
NA,TRBJ1-1,few,TRBV5-6,CASSLVQAEAFF,TGTGCCAGCAGCTTGGTTCAGGCAGAGGCTTTCTTT
NA,TRBJ1-4,NA,TRBV28,CASSSVTTTNEKLFF,TGTGCCAGCAGTTCGGTAACAACAACTAATGAAAAACTGTTTTTT
TRBD1,TRBJ1-1,NA,TRBV6-5,CASSRDRGQVAFF,TGTGCCAGCAGCCGGGACAGGGGGCAAGTAGCTTTCTTT
NA,TRBJ2-3,NA,TRBV15,CATSRDRPDTQYF,TGTGCCACCAGCAGAGATCGTCCAGATACGCAGTATTTT
TRBD1,TRBJ2-1,NA,TRBV18,CASSPDRGFNEQFF,TGTGCCAGCTCACCGGACAGGGGGTTCAATGAGCAGTTCTTC
NA,TRBJ2-7,NA,TRBV2,CASSPGLTAREQYF,TGTGCCAGCAGTCCCGGACTCACGGCGCGGGAGCAGTACTTC
TRBD2,TRBJ2-1,once,TRBV18,CASSQLAGGHDNEQFF,TGTGCCAGCTCACAACTAGCGGGGGGGCACGACAATGAGCAGTTCTTC
TRBD1,TRBJ1-1,NA,TRBV30,CACPGQGAPGEAFF,TGTGCCTGCCCGGGGCAGGGGGCGCCGGGGGAGGCTTTCTTT
NA,TRBJ2-3,once,TRBV2,CASTPRKRFTDTQYF,TGTGCCAGCACCCCCAGGAAGCGGTTCACAGATACGCAGTATTTT
NA,TRBJ2-5,NA,TRBV9,CASSPRQAGGVETQYF,TGTGCCAGCAGCCCTAGACAAGCCGGGGGAGTGGAGACCCAGTACTTC
NA,TRBJ1-1,NA,TRBV5-6,CASSFMGSTEAFF,TGTGCCAGCAGCTTTATGGGGAGCACTGAAGCTTTCTTT
NA,TRBJ1-3,NA,TRBV30,CAWSGGSGNTIYF,TGTGCCTGGAGTGGGGGCAGCGGAAACACCATATATTTT
TRBD2,TRBJ2-7,NA,TRBV6-5,CASSPSGGYEQYF,TGTGCCAGCAGTCCTAGCGGGGGCTACGAGCAGTACTTC
TRBD1,TRBJ2-7,NA,TRBV5-8,CASSLEGALSNEQYF,TGTGCCAGCAGCTTGGAGGGGGCTCTGTCTAACGAGCAGTACTTC
NA,TRBJ2-1,NA,TRBV3-1/TRBV3-2,CASSQEGGLGDEQFF,TGTGCCAGCAGCCAAGAAGGGGGTTTGGGGGATGAGCAGTTCTTC
TRBD1,TRBJ1-6,NA,TRBV18,CASSPRTGGWNSPLHF,TGTGCCAGCTCACCCCGGACAGGGGGATGGAATTCACCCCTCCACTTT
TRBD1,TRBJ1-2,NA,TRBV6-4,CASSAGTGDHYGYTF,TGTGCCAGCAGCGCCGGGACAGGGGATCACTATGGCTACACCTTC
TRBD2,TRBJ2-5,NA,TRBV7-7,CASSPPASGDGTQYF,TGTGCTAGCAGCCCCCCGGCTAGCGGTGATGGGACCCAGTACTTC
TRBD1,TRBJ1-4,NA,TRBV30,CAWSTDRAEKLFF,TGTGCCTGGAGTACGGACAGGGCTGAAAAACTGTTTTTT
NA,TRBJ2-2,NA,TRBV10-3,CAIRGANRLSNTGELFF,TGTGCCATCAGGGGGGCCAACCGACTTTCGAACACCGGGGAGCTGTTTTTT
TRBD2,TRBJ2-5,NA,TRBV5-4,CASSPTSGGPHLQETQYF,TGTGCCAGCAGCCCGACTAGCGGGGGGCCTCACTTGCAAGAGACCCAGTACTTC
NA,TRBJ1-1,NA,TRBV30,CAWSVKGRSMNTEAFF,TGTGCCTGGAGTGTAAAGGGGCGGAGCATGAACACTGAAGCTTTCTTT
NA,TRBJ2-3,few,TRBV19,CASSIRNTQYF,TGTGCCAGTAGTATCCGTAATACGCAGTATTTT
NA,TRBJ2-3,NA,TRBV29-1,CSVMRIGSSTDTQYF,TGCAGCGTAATGAGGATAGGGTCTAGCACAGATACGCAGTATTTT
NA,TRBJ1-2,NA,TRBV30,CAWSVSDYGYTF,TGTGCCTGGAGTGTATCAGACTATGGCTACACCTTC
TRBD2,TRBJ2-3,NA,TRBV18,CASSQTLAGSTDTQYF,TGTGCCAGCTCCCAAACCCTAGCGGGGAGCACAGATACGCAGTATTTT
NA,TRBJ2-7,NA,TRBV28,CASSLAGFSYEQYF,TGTGCCAGCAGTTTAGCAGGGTTCTCATACGAGCAGTACTTC
NA,TRBJ1-3,many,TRBV5-1,CASSFGFGGNTIYF,TGCGCCAGCAGCTTCGGCTTCGGGGGAAACACCATATATTTT
TRBD2,TRBJ2-1,NA,TRBV6-2/TRBV6-3,CASSTLSGGPYNEQFF,TGTGCCAGCAGTACCCTTAGCGGGGGCCCCTACAATGAGCAGTTCTTC